What follows are 7 T cell receptor beta chains derived from one specimen sequenced in a study of CD8 T cells in ankylosing spondylitis. Overall study findings and caveats: A motif in TCR beta, a set of eight highly homologous variants, appeared characteristic of ankylosing spondylitis blood.

TCRdb called the 5' RACE reads again in MiXCR, with one record for every CDR3 protein. The sample lists under 850,000 distinct CDR3 sequences, around 17% occurring once. These receptors' antigens are unknown. The sequenced sample was blood, either unsorted or a sorted T cell fraction (not recorded which). All receptors derive from a male donor with ankylosing spondylitis.

At least ten counts were recorded for this clonotype. The chain carries TRBV12-3 or TRBV12-4 and TRBJ2-7, with D unclear. V lost 6 bases to trimming and J lost 7 bases, with 10 bases between them. This CDR3 comprises 11 residues. The chain's CDR3 is CASRGKQEQYF. For the CDR3, the DNA is TGTGCCAGCAGAGGGAAACAGGAGCAGTACTTC.

This chain uses TRBV11-3 with TRBJ1-1; weak D call: TRBD1 (5 bases). Germline lookup yields CDR1 SGHNT and CDR2 YENEEA. There are 16 residues in the CDR3. Trimming pared 4 bases from V and 0 bases from J, leaving 15 bases between. The CDR3 DNA follows: TGTGCCAGCAGCTCCAGGACGGGGCCCTTGAACACTGAAGCTTTCTTT. Protein product: CASSSRTGPLNTEAFF.

This clonotype was recorded many times. This sequence joins TRBV11-3 and TRBJ1-1; D unclear. There are 12 residues in the CDR3. Germline V gene data show CDR1 as SGHNT and CDR2 as YENEEA. V was pared by 5 bases and J by 4 bases, with 8 bases between. CDR3 in amino acids: CASSHSGTEAFF. The CDR3 DNA sequence: TGTGCCAGCAGCCACTCAGGCACTGAAGCTTTCTTT.

This clonotype has a handful of counts. V gene TRBV4-1 combines with J gene TRBJ2-1; 9 positions match TRBD2. The CDR3 is 16 residues long. V was clipped by 2 bases and J by 4 bases; unmatched bases: 6. The germline gives CDR1 MGHRA, CDR2 YSYEKL. The CDR3 nucleotides read TGCGCCAGCAGCCAAATTAGCGGGGGCCTGTACAATGAGCAGTTCTTC. Its translation is CASSQISGGLYNEQFF.

The CDR3 nucleotides are TGCGCCAGCAGCTTGGAGGGACAGGGCTCTGGCTACACCTTC. The encoded protein is CASSLEGQGSGYTF. The rearrangement links TRBV5-1 to TRBJ1-2; 9 bases are shared with TRBD1. Germline CDR1 reads SGHRS; CDR2 reads YFSETQ. V lost 0 bases and J lost 7; bases outside the gene matches: 4. The CDR3 consists of 14 residues.

The V and J genes are TRBV20-1 and TRBJ2-2, with 8 bases identical to TRBD1. CDR3 length: 11 amino acids. The germline CDR1 and CDR2 sequences are DFQATT and SNEGSKA (reference sequence). Trimming took 6 bases from V and 9 from J; bases not matched to a gene: 3. DNA for the CDR3: TGCAGTGCCAGGACAGGGTGGGAGCTGTTTTTT. Translated: CSARTGWELFF.

This clonotype was found a few times. The chain uses TRBV28 and TRBJ2-7; 9 bases map to TRBD1. The CDR3 sequence is 15 residues long. Looked up from germline, CDR1 is MDHEN and CDR2 is SYDVKM. The V segment lost 6 bases and the J segment 7 bases; nucleotides outside the gene matches: 13. CDR3 protein: CASRNTGTGSLEQYF. CDR3 nucleotide sequence: TGTGCCAGCAGGAACACCGGGACAGGGAGCCTGGAGCAGTACTTC. The full variable domain, its missing parts supplied by reference TRBV28 and TRBJ2-7, is DVKVTQSSRYLVKRTGEKVFLECVQDMDHENMFWYRQDPGLGLRLIYFSYDVKMKEKGDIPEGYSVSREKKERFSLILESASTNQTSMYLCASRNTGTGSLEQYFGPGTRLTVT.